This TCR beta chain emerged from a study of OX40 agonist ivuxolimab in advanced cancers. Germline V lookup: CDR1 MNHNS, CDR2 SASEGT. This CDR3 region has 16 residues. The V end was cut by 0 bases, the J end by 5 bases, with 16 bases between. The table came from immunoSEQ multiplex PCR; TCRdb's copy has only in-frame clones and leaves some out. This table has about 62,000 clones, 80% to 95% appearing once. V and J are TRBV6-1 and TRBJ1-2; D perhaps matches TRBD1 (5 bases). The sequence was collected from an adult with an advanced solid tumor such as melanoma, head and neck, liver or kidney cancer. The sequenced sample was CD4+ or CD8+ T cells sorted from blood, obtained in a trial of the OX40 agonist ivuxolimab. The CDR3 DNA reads TGTGCCAGCAGTGAAGCGCCGCTTGCAGGGACTTATGGCTACACCTTC. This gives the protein CASSEAPLAGTYGYTF.